These 32 T cell receptor beta chains came from one sample sequenced in a study of blood T cell repertoires in COVID-19. The repertoire was sequenced with immunoSEQ multiplex PCR; TCRdb's copy has only in-frame clones and lacks some. The sample includes 250,000 to 300,000 clones, around 90% seen only once; the top ten take approximately 6%. The sequenced material came from peripheral blood. These receptors all come from a woman between 45 and 60 years old with COVID-19, enrolled during active disease.

The chain employs TRBV28 and TRBJ1-2, with 9 bases matching TRBD1. This CDR3 is 15 amino acids long. Trimming cost V 8 bases and J 2 bases; bases outside gene matches: 9. Germline V CDR1 and CDR2: MDHEN, SYDVKM. The CDR3 DNA reads as TGTGCCAGCGGAAGTACAGGGGGCAAAAACTATGGCTACACCTTC. It is translated as CASGSTGGKNYGYTF.

This clone was seen once. Other nucleotide sequences from this sample produce the same CDR3. The chain uses TRBV5-4 and TRBJ2-3, with 7 nucleotides matching TRBD2. CDR3 length equals 15 residues. V lost 0 bases, J lost 1 base, and 2 bases stayed unmatched. CDR1 and CDR2 (germline): SGHNT, YYREEE (reference sequence). The CDR3: CASSLGLAGTDTQYF. The CDR3 DNA follows: TGTGCCAGCAGCTTGGGGCTAGCGGGCACAGATACGCAGTATTTT.

J is TRBJ2-6 and V is TRBV9; D perhaps matches TRBD2 (5 bases). Per the germline V gene, CDR1 is SGDLS and CDR2 is YYNGEE. V gave up 0 bases and J gave up 2 bases, with 15 bases separating them. This CDR3 comprises 18 residues. The CDR3 reads CASSVAIGLHPGANVLTF. CDR3 nucleotides: TGTGCCAGCAGCGTAGCAATAGGACTTCATCCTGGGGCCAACGTCCTGACTTTC.

The chain carries TRBV5-4 and TRBJ2-3, with D possibly TRBD2 on 5 matching bases. Germline loops: CDR1 SGHNT, CDR2 YYREEE (reference sequence). The CDR3 runs to 15 residues. V lost 0 bases and J lost 5, with 13 bases in between. CDR3 bases: TGTGCCAGCAGCTTGGAGCTAGCCCTCCAAGATACGCAGTATTTT. Translated, it gives CASSLELALQDTQYF.

J is TRBJ1-1 and V is TRBV4-3; D possibly corresponds to TRBD1 (6 bases). V gave up 1 base and J gave up 4 bases, with 13 bases separating them. Per germline, CDR1 LGHNA and CDR2 YSLEER. The CDR3 extends over 15 amino acids. The CDR3 loop is CASSQGDRFITEAFF. Written as DNA, the CDR3 is TGCGCCAGCAGCCAAGGTGACAGGTTTATCACTGAAGCTTTCTTT.

This chain uses TRBV30 with TRBJ1-2, with D hard to call. Between the trimmed V and J ends, which lost 3 bases and 3 bases, there was a span of 5 bases. CDR3 length equals 11 residues. CDR1 and CDR2 (germline): GTSNPN, SVGIG (reference sequence). CDR3 sequence (DNA): TGTGCCTGGAGCCTTCACTATGGCTACACCTTC. Translation: CAWSLHYGYTF.

This rearrangement joins TRBV4-1 to TRBJ1-6; unclear D gene. Germline CDR1 reads MGHRA; CDR2 reads YSYEKL. V was clipped by 5 bases and J by 2 bases, with 10 bases between them. This CDR3 region has 15 residues. This CDR3 is CASSYDRAYNSPLHF. CDR3 nucleotides: TGCGCCAGCAGCTATGACCGGGCCTATAATTCACCCCTCCACTTT.

CDR3 amino acids: CASSNTRDRFPPYSNQPQHF. CDR3 nucleotides: TGTGCCAGCAGCAACACCCGGGACAGGTTCCCCCCGTATAGCAATCAGCCCCAGCATTTT. This chain connects TRBV11-3 to TRBJ1-5, with 8 bases lining up with TRBD1. The CDR3 is made up of 20 amino acids. Germline V gene sequence: CDR1 SGHNT, CDR2 YENEEA. With 5 bases clipped from V and 0 bases from J, the junction kept 18 bases outside the gene matches. Variable domain in full (rest from reference TRBV11-3 and TRBJ1-5): EAGVVQSPRYKIIEKKQPVAFWCNPISGHNTLYWYLQNLGQGPELLIRYENEEAVDDSQLPKDRFSAERLKGVDSTLKIQPAELGDSAVYLCASSNTRDRFPPYSNQPQHFGDGTRLSIL.

V is TRBV4-3 and J is TRBJ2-1, with D maybe TRBD1 (6 bases). Germline V gene sequence: CDR1 LGHNA, CDR2 YSLEER. Trimming removed 0 bases from V and 3 bases from J, with 6 bases in between. The CDR3 spans 14 residues. The CDR3 loop reads CASSQEDSYNEQFF. The CDR3, as DNA: TGCGCCAGCAGCCAAGAGGACAGCTACAATGAGCAGTTCTTC.

The rearrangement joins TRBV4-1 to TRBJ2-7; D unclear. The CDR3 has 13 residues. Germline-derived CDR1 and CDR2 are MGHRA and YSYEKL. V was pared by 0 bases and J by 3 bases, with 6 bases between. The CDR3 region is CASSQDHSYEQYF. In nucleotides, the CDR3 is TGCGCCAGCAGCCAAGATCATAGCTACGAGCAGTACTTC.

This chain links TRBV11-3 with TRBJ2-1, with TRBD2 matching over 10 bases. V gave up 1 base and J gave up 8 bases; unmatched junction bases: 17. The CDR3 runs 19 residues. Germline V gives CDR1 SGHNT, CDR2 YENEEA. CDR3 sequence (DNA): TGTGCCAGCAGCTTAGGCCTTCGACTAGCGGGCCCACGTACATATGAGCAGTTCTTC. Translated, it gives CASSLGLRLAGPRTYEQFF.

V and J are TRBV29-1 and TRBJ2-2, with 7 bases lining up with TRBD2. V lost 7 bases, J lost 3 bases, and 8 bases stayed unmatched. This CDR3 is 14 amino acids long. Germline V gene lookup returns CDR1 SQVTM and CDR2 ANQGSEA. The chain's CDR3 is CSAFASGYTGELFF. As DNA, the CDR3 is TGCAGCGCGTTCGCTAGCGGATACACCGGGGAGCTGTTTTTT.

CDR3 nucleotide sequence: TGTGCCAGAAACCCCTCGGGGGGCAGCAATCAGCCCCAGCATTTT. Protein: CARNPSGGSNQPQHF. The chain joins TRBV5-3 to TRBJ1-5; possibly TRBD1 for D (6 bases). TRBV5-3 is identified as an open reading frame with a role that is uncertain. This CDR3 is built from 15 residues. Trimming pared 6 bases from V and 1 base from J, leaving 14 bases between.

The chain employs TRBV6-6 and TRBJ2-3; D possibly corresponds to TRBD1 (5 bases). Germline V gives CDR1 MNHNY, CDR2 SVGAGI (reference sequence). The V end was cut by 2 bases, the J end by 2 bases, with 14 bases between. This CDR3 region has 16 residues. In DNA, the CDR3 is TGTGCCAGCAGTTACAGCAGGGCTCCCCCCACAGATACGCAGTATTTT. Translating gives CASSYSRAPPTDTQYF.

The rearrangement uses TRBV5-1 and TRBJ1-4, with D unclear. The CDR3 extends over 15 amino acids. With 4 bases removed from V and 3 bases from J, the gap between germline ends came to 13 bases. Germline V lookup: CDR1 SGHRS, CDR2 YFSETQ. This CDR3 reads CASSKARGPNEKLFF. As DNA, the CDR3 is TGCGCCAGCAGCAAGGCCCGAGGTCCTAATGAAAAACTGTTTTTT.

Written as DNA, the CDR3 is TGTGCCACCAGCAGAGTCCCAGGGGATCTAGGGAGCAATCAGCCCCAGCATTTT. Translation gives CATSRVPGDLGSNQPQHF. The genes are TRBV15 and TRBJ1-5, with D possibly matching TRBD1 (6 bases). The germline V gene encodes CDR1 LNHNV and CDR2 YYDKDF (reference sequence). V shed 1 base and J shed 1 base, with 17 bases lying between them. This CDR3 is built from 18 residues. The variable domain in full, completed from reference TRBV15 and TRBJ1-5, reads DAMVIQNPRYQVTQFGKPVTLSCSQTLNHNVMYWYQQKSSQAPKLLFHYYDKDFNNEADTPDNFQSRRPNTSFCFLDIRSPGLGDTAMYLCATSRVPGDLGSNQPQHFGDGTRLSIL.

This chain connects TRBV4-2 to TRBJ2-1; a possible D gene is TRBD2 (6 bases). The CDR3 has 15 residues. Between the trimmed V and J ends, which lost 5 bases and 4 bases, there was a span of 15 bases. Germline V gene sequence: CDR1 LGHNA, CDR2 YNFKEQ. CDR3 in DNA: TGTGCCAGCAGCACCCGACTAGGACTTTACAATGAGCAGTTCTTC. Translated: CASSTRLGLYNEQFF.

This chain links TRBV5-1 with TRBJ1-4; 7 bases align to TRBD1. Per the germline V gene, CDR1 is SGHRS and CDR2 is YFSETQ. The CDR3 loop spans 15 amino acids. V lost 0 bases, J lost 8 bases, and 7 bases stayed unmatched. CDR3 in DNA: TGCGCCAGCAGCTTGGAGACAGGGCCTGGAGAAAAACTGTTTTTT. Encoded protein: CASSLETGPGEKLFF.

The chain carries TRBV5-6 and TRBJ1-4; D is undetermined. Trimming cost V 3 bases and J 7 bases, with 16 bases left between them. The CDR3 is 15 residues long. Germline CDR1 reads SGHDT; CDR2 reads YYEEEE. CDR3 DNA sequence: TGTGCCAGCAGCTCAAGAAGTACAGCTGGTGAAAAACTGTTTTTT. This codes for CASSSRSTAGEKLFF.

The CDR3 sequence: CASSSDGVGRYTF. The DNA of the CDR3 is TGTGCCAGCAGCTCGGACGGGGTTGGGCGCTACACCTTC. The chain combines TRBV5-4 with TRBJ1-2; D unclear. There are 13 residues in the CDR3. The ends were cut back, 3 bases at V and 9 bases at J, with 15 bases in the middle. CDR1 and CDR2 from the germline V gene are SGHNT and YYREEE (reference sequence).

The chain has TRBV19 and TRBJ2-5; 7 bases fit TRBD1. The CDR3 covers 15 residues. Per germline, CDR1 LNHDA and CDR2 SQIVND (reference sequence). V lost 3 bases and J lost 5; bases outside the gene matches: 9. Here the CDR3 DNA reads TGTGCCAGTAGTATCGGACAGGTAGTTGGGGAGACCCAGTACTTC. It translates to CASSIGQVVGETQYF.

This clone was detected once. The chain recombines TRBV27 with TRBJ1-1; 8 bases align to TRBD1. CDR1 and CDR2 (germline): MNHEY, SMNVEV (reference sequence). This CDR3 region has 18 residues. The J segment lost 4 bases and the V segment lost 4 bases, leaving 17 bases of the junction unmatched. Here the CDR3 reads CASSSRGTGFSSATEAFF. As DNA, the CDR3 is TGTGCCAGCAGTTCCCGGGGGACAGGCTTCTCATCGGCCACTGAAGCTTTCTTT.

V usage is TRBV18 and J usage is TRBJ2-5, with TRBD1 as a possible D gene (5 bases). Germline CDR1 KGHSH, CDR2 LQKENI. The CDR3 is 14 amino acids. The V gene lost 3 bases and the J gene lost 3 bases, with 11 bases spanning the gap. CDR3 nucleotides: TGTGCCAGCTCACCCATGACAGTTGAAGAGACCCAGTACTTC. It translates to CASSPMTVEETQYF. The full variable domain, with the rest looked up from reference TRBV18 and TRBJ2-5, is NAGVMQNPRHLVRRRGQEARLRCSPMKGHSHVYWYRQLPEEGLKFMVYLQKENIIDESGMPKERFSAEFPKEGPSILRIQQVVRGDSAAYFCASSPMTVEETQYFGPGTRLLVL.

The chain uses TRBV2 and TRBJ2-5, with TRBD2 matching over 11 bases. Per germline, CDR1 SNHLY and CDR2 FYNNEI. The CDR3 runs 14 residues. V trimming: 4 bases; J trimming: 4 bases; junction bases outside the gene matches: 2. The chain's CDR3 is CASSGLAGLETQYF. The CDR3 DNA follows: TGTGCCAGCAGTGGACTAGCGGGATTAGAGACCCAGTACTTC.

V usage is TRBV16 and J usage is TRBJ2-7, with D possibly matching TRBD1 (5 bases). CDR1 KGHSY and CDR2 FQNENV come from the germline V gene. CDR3 length: 15 amino acids. Trimming shortened V by 0 bases and J by 2 bases, and 11 bases separated the two germline ends. CDR3: CASSQSGHPTYEQYF. In DNA form, the CDR3 reads TGTGCCAGCAGCCAATCAGGACACCCAACCTACGAGCAGTACTTC.

The J gene is TRBJ1-3, the V gene TRBV18; 7 nucleotides align to TRBD1. The ends lost 3 bases at V and 0 bases at J; junction bases unmatched: 17. Per the germline V gene, CDR1 is KGHSH and CDR2 is LQKENI. This CDR3 contains 20 residues. DNA for the CDR3: TGTGCCAGCTCACCTCTAACAGCCCGGGGGACAGCCTCCTCTGGAAACACCATATATTTT. This gives the protein CASSPLTARGTASSGNTIYF.

V is TRBV6-2 or TRBV6-3 and J is TRBJ2-6; D gene ambiguous. Trimming cost V 2 bases and J 12 bases, with 11 bases left between them. The CDR3 contains 13 residues. CDR1 is MNHEY, CDR2 SVGEGT, per germline. The CDR3 bases are TGTGCCAGCAGTTACGGAGCCCACCCCGTCCTGACTTTC. Translated: CASSYGAHPVLTF.

The chain recombines TRBV15 with TRBJ2-3, with D unresolved. The CDR3 sequence is 13 residues long. V was trimmed by 5 bases and J by 8 bases, leaving 14 bases between them. Germline CDR1 reads LNHNV; CDR2 reads YYDKDF (reference sequence). The CDR3 bases are TGTGCCACCAGCCCGCGGTCTACGGCTACGCAGTATTTT. Translation: CATSPRSTATQYF.

This CDR3 reads CASSLGSGRVSGELFF. The CDR3 coding sequence is TGTGCCAGCAGCTTAGGTAGCGGGAGGGTGAGCGGGGAGCTGTTTTTT. The V and J genes are TRBV7-2 and TRBJ2-2; 11 bases line up with TRBD2. The CDR3 runs 16 residues. CDR1 and CDR2 (germline): SGHTA, FQGNSA. Trimming cost V 1 base and J 7 bases; bases outside gene matches: 5. Together with reference TRBV7-2 and TRBJ2-2, the CDR3 gives the full variable domain: GAGVSQSPSNKVTEKGKDVELRCDPISGHTALYWYRQSLGQGLEFLIYFQGNSAPDKSGLPSDRFSAERTGGSVSTLTIQRTQQEDSAVYLCASSLGSGRVSGELFFGEGSRLTVL.

V gene TRBV9 combines with J gene TRBJ2-2; 8 bases map to TRBD1. CDR1 is SGDLS and CDR2 is YYNGEE in the germline V gene. Unmatched junction bases numbered 9, after V lost 4 bases and J lost 7 bases. The CDR3 covers 15 residues. The CDR3 here is CASSPRTGTGGELFF. The CDR3 bases are TGTGCCAGCAGCCCCCGGACAGGGACGGGCGGGGAGCTGTTTTTT.

The gene calls are TRBV5-6 and TRBJ1-2; D is undetermined. The V and J ends lost 3 bases and 6 bases respectively, with 21 bases between them. This CDR3 has 16 amino acids. Germline CDR1 is SGHDT and CDR2 is YYEEEE. In nucleotides, the CDR3 is TGTGCCAGCAGCTGGGCAACTCTTGTCACGCCCAATGGCTACACCTTC. This gives the protein CASSWATLVTPNGYTF.

This chain connects TRBV28 to TRBJ2-6, with TRBD1 matching 10 bases. From germline, CDR1 is MDHEN and CDR2 SYDVKM. The V segment lost 6 bases and the J segment 1 base; nucleotides outside the gene matches: 9. The CDR3 runs 18 residues. The CDR3 protein is CASRLIGTGESGANVLTF. The CDR3 DNA sequence: TGTGCCAGCAGACTTATCGGGACAGGGGAGTCTGGGGCCAACGTCCTGACTTTC.